One sample yielded the 26 T cell receptor beta chains listed below, sequenced in a study of spatial heterogeneity in lung cancer. Findings and caveats of the study: In tumors, expanded intratumoral alpha and beta TCR counts tracked mutation counts.

Time point noted: sample taken at primary tumor resection. TCRdb redid the calling of the 5' RACE reads with MiXCR, one entry per CDR3 protein. The table lists over a thousand distinct CDR3 sequences, about a fifth of them singletons. These TCRs are of unknown antigen specificity. The sequencing used lung tumor tissue, collected at surgery. The source is a male donor with early-stage non-small cell lung cancer.

For this clonotype: This beta chain is an off-target read within a library intended for alpha chains, so its frequency means little. V usage is TRBV28 and J usage is TRBJ1-4; perhaps TRBD1 as D (6 bases). The CDR3 has 14 amino acids. V lost 5 bases, J lost 6 bases, and 13 bases lay in between. From germline, CDR1 is MDHEN and CDR2 SYDVKM. DNA for the CDR3: TGTGCCAGCAGTCACCGGGACACCTATGAAAAACTGTTTTTT. This encodes CASSHRDTYEKLFF.

As regards this clonotype: Found in a library prepared for alpha chains, this beta chain is an off-target read, and its abundance has little meaning. The chain uses TRBV10-1 and TRBJ2-2; D is unclear. CDR3 length: 13 amino acids. Trimming took 5 bases from V and 4 from J, leaving 8 bases between them. Germline loops: CDR1 WNHNN, CDR2 SYGVQD (reference sequence). The CDR3 DNA is TGCGCCAGCAGTATTCTAGGCACCGGGGAGCTGTTTTTT. Its translation: CASSILGTGELFF.

About this clonotype itself: This beta chain slipped into a library made for alpha chains as a stray read, so its size is not meaningful. The chain recombines TRBV27 with TRBJ2-3, with TRBD2 matching 9 bases. Losses at the gene ends were 5 bases for V and 2 bases for J; bases not matched to a gene: 11. CDR1 MNHEY and CDR2 SMNVEV come from the germline V gene (reference sequence). The CDR3 covers 17 residues. DNA of the CDR3: TGTGCCAGCAGTCCCTTCGGTAGCGGGAGTGACACAGATACGCAGTATTTT. It yields the protein CASSPFGSGSDTDTQYF.

Notes on this clonotype: This beta chain appears as a stray read in a library generated for alpha chains; its size is not informative. The rearrangement joins TRBV29-1 to TRBJ2-7; 7 positions match TRBD1. Per germline, CDR1 SQVTM and CDR2 ANQGSEA. The CDR3 covers 13 residues. Trimming removed 7 bases from V and 6 bases from J; junction bases left unmatched: 12. CDR3 residues: CSALTTGSGEQYF. CDR3 sequence (DNA): TGCAGCGCCCTAACGACAGGGAGTGGCGAGCAGTACTTC.

A remark on this clonotype: This beta chain lies outside the target of a library built for alpha chains; its clone size means little. The chain links TRBV28 to TRBJ2-7, with 7 positions matching TRBD2. Unmatched junction bases numbered 4, after V lost 6 bases and J lost 2 bases. The CDR3 consists of 13 residues. Germline V gives CDR1 MDHEN, CDR2 SYDVKM. The CDR3 sequence is CASRPGLAYEQYF. CDR3 in DNA: TGTGCCAGCAGACCCGGACTAGCCTACGAGCAGTACTTC.

This clonotype is medium-sized in the sample. This beta chain represents an off-target read in a library built for alpha chains; its size is of limited meaning. V gene TRBV11-2 combines with J gene TRBJ2-2; D not certain. V was cut by 5 bases and J by 8 bases, with 9 bases left in between. This CDR3 is 12 amino acids long. Looked up from germline, CDR1 is SGHAT and CDR2 is FQNNGV. The CDR3 coding sequence is TGTGCCAGCAGCCAGACCATGGGGGAGCTGTTTTTT. Translated, it gives CASSQTMGELFF.

As regards this clonotype: This beta chain is a stray read from a library made for alpha chains; its abundance is not meaningful. V is TRBV5-6 and J is TRBJ2-6; D gene ambiguous. Germline CDR1 and CDR2: SGHDT and YYEEEE. The CDR3 contains 13 residues. V lost 1 base and J lost 1, with 0 bases in between. The CDR3 loop reads CASSLSGANVLTF. The CDR3 DNA reads TGTGCCAGCAGCTTGTCTGGGGCCAACGTCCTGACTTTC.

A remark on this clonotype: This beta chain turned up in a library designed for alpha chains; as an off-target read, its abundance says little. This sequence joins TRBV6-2 or TRBV6-3 and TRBJ2-6, with 11 bases lining up with TRBD2. The CDR3 is 20 amino acids. The germline CDR1 and CDR2 sequences are MNHEY and SVGEGT. Unmatched junction bases numbered 14, after V lost 7 bases and J lost 0 bases. CDR3 loop: CASTPTSGAPFSSGANVLTF. The DNA for the CDR3 is TGTGCCAGCACCCCGACTAGCGGGGCTCCTTTCTCCTCTGGGGCCAACGTCCTGACTTTC.

Note on this clonotype: This beta chain came through as a stray read in a library set up for alpha chains, and its size says little. This rearrangement joins TRBV11-3 to TRBJ2-1, with D maybe TRBD1 (6 bases). In germline, CDR1 is SGHNT, CDR2 YENEEA. The CDR3 has 13 residues. V was cut by 3 bases and J by 8 bases, with 11 bases left in between. The CDR3, as DNA: TGTGCCAGCAGCTTCGGACAGTTCGATGAGCAGTTCTTC. Residues: CASSFGQFDEQFF.

Note on this clonotype: For a library built for alpha chains, this beta chain is a stray read; little rests on its size. CDR3 in amino acids: CASSLGRAETQYF. CDR3 in DNA: TGTGCCAGCAGTTTAGGGCGTGCGGAGACCCAGTACTTC. The chain recombines TRBV12-3 or TRBV12-4 with TRBJ2-5; D is ambiguous. V gave up 1 base and J gave up 5 bases, with 8 bases separating them. The CDR3 covers 13 residues.

A word on this clonotype: This beta chain is an off-target read within a library intended for alpha chains, so its frequency means little. This sequence joins TRBV28 and TRBJ1-5; 7 bases fit TRBD1. The germline gives CDR1 MDHEN, CDR2 SYDVKM. The CDR3 length is 14 residues. V gave up 3 bases and J gave up 4 bases; unmatched junction bases: 3. CDR3 nucleotides: TGTGCCAGCAGTTTCCAGGGGGGGAATCAGCCCCAGCATTTT. It encodes CASSFQGGNQPQHF. Supplemented by reference TRBV28 and TRBJ1-5, the full variable domain reads DVKVTQSSRYLVKRTGEKVFLECVQDMDHENMFWYRQDPGLGLRLIYFSYDVKMKEKGDIPEGYSVSREKKERFSLILESASTNQTSMYLCASSFQGGNQPQHFGDGTRLSIL.

Worth noting for this clonotype: This beta chain was picked up by a library intended for alpha chains and is off target, so its count carries little meaning. The V call is TRBV12-3 or TRBV12-4, the J call TRBJ2-3; 14 nucleotides agree with TRBD2. This CDR3 has 16 amino acids. Germline trimming cut 5 bases from V and 2 bases from J; bases unmatched to any gene: 3. CDR3 nucleotide sequence: TGTGCCAGCAGTAAGGGACTAGCGGGAGACACAGATACGCAGTATTTT. It yields the protein CASSKGLAGDTDTQYF.

Concerning this clonotype itself: A library made for alpha chains picked up this beta chain off target, so its size means little. The chain combines TRBV6-5 with TRBJ2-1; 7 bases map to TRBD1. The CDR3 spans 13 residues. The trim removed 6 bases at V and 5 bases at J, leaving 4 bases unmatched. Germline CDR1 MNHEY, CDR2 SVGAGI. This chain's CDR3 is CASRQQGNNEQFF. The DNA for the CDR3 is TGTGCCAGCAGACAACAGGGGAACAATGAGCAGTTCTTC.

A few counts support this clonotype. The size of this beta chain means little, since it is a stray read in a library made for alpha chains. The V gene is TRBV20-1, the J gene TRBJ2-1, with no clear D. Germline values: CDR1 DFQATT, CDR2 SNEGSKA (reference sequence). The CDR3 loop spans 13 amino acids. V gave up 3 bases and J gave up 2 bases, with 8 bases separating them. CDR3 loop: CSASARAYNEQFF. As DNA, the CDR3 is TGCAGTGCTAGTGCTCGGGCCTACAATGAGCAGTTCTTC.

This clonotype was counted between two and nine times. This beta chain turned up in a library designed for alpha chains; as an off-target read, its abundance says little. The rearrangement uses TRBV30 and TRBJ1-5; the match to TRBD1 covers 9 bases. The V and J ends lost 3 bases and 4 bases, in that order; junction bases with no gene match: 4. Germline values: CDR1 GTSNPN, CDR2 SVGIG (reference sequence). The CDR3 covers 14 residues. Here the CDR3 DNA reads TGTGCCTGGAGCTCGGGACAGGGAAATCAGCCCCAGCATTTT. Translating gives CAWSSGQGNQPQHF.

Points on this clonotype: In a library made to pick up alpha chains, this beta chain is a stray read with a size that means little. This chain connects TRBV5-4 to TRBJ2-5; tentative D call: TRBD2 (5 bases). Per the germline V gene, CDR1 is SGHNT and CDR2 is YYREEE (reference sequence). This CDR3 is 13 amino acids long. The ends were cut back, 4 bases at V and 4 bases at J, with 11 bases in the middle. The CDR3 coding sequence is TGTGCCAGCAGCCCGAGGGTTGGAGAGACCCAGTACTTC. It translates to CASSPRVGETQYF. The full variable domain, in which reference TRBV5-4 and TRBJ2-5 provide the parts outside the CDR3, is ETGVTQSPTHLIKTRGQQVTLRCSSQSGHNTVSWYQQALGQGPQFIFQYYREEENGRGNFPPRFSGLQFPNYSSELNVNALELDDSALYLCASSPRVGETQYFGPGTRLLVL.

By sample share, this clonotype is large (0.1 to 1%). This beta chain is an unintended read in a library built for alpha chains; its size means little. The rearrangement joins TRBV20-1 to TRBJ2-2; the match to TRBD2 covers 7 bases. CDR1 and CDR2 from the germline V gene are DFQATT and SNEGSKA (reference sequence). With 7 bases clipped from V and 6 bases from J, the junction kept 5 bases outside the gene matches. The CDR3 consists of 12 residues. The CDR3 loop reads CSGRAGAGELFF. Here the CDR3 DNA reads TGCAGTGGCAGGGCGGGAGCCGGGGAGCTGTTTTTT.

As to this clonotype: This beta chain came through as a stray read in a library set up for alpha chains, and its size says little. The J gene is TRBJ2-7, the V gene TRBV5-1; 9 bases are a match to TRBD1. V dropped 4 bases and J dropped 0; count of bases not matched to a gene: 2. Germline CDR1 is SGHRS and CDR2 is YFSETQ. The length of the CDR3 is 14 residues. This CDR3 reads CASSRDRDSYEQYF. CDR3 sequence (DNA): TGCGCCAGCAGCCGGGACAGGGACTCCTACGAGCAGTACTTC.

As regards this clonotype: As an off-target read in a library built for alpha chains, this beta chain has a frequency of little significance. The chain links TRBV27 to TRBJ2-2; 8 nucleotides agree with TRBD2. Germline assignment: CDR1 MNHEY and CDR2 SMNVEV (reference sequence). J gave up 7 bases and V 2 bases, and 3 bases lay outside the gene matches. CDR3 length: 14 amino acids. The CDR3 region is CASSLAGGGGELFF. The CDR3 bases are TGTGCCAGCAGTTTAGCGGGAGGCGGCGGGGAGCTGTTTTTT.

Remarks on this clonotype: This beta chain turned up in a library designed for alpha chains; as an off-target read, its abundance says little. This sequence joins TRBV20-1 and TRBJ2-7; 9 bases fit TRBD2. V dropped 5 bases and J dropped 4; count of bases not matched to a gene: 6. This CDR3 is built from 13 residues. Germline values: CDR1 DFQATT, CDR2 SNEGSKA (reference sequence). CDR3 sequence: CSAGRLAGYEQYF. Written as DNA, the CDR3 is TGCAGTGCTGGCCGGCTAGCGGGGTACGAGCAGTACTTC.

On this clonotype: This beta chain was picked up by a library intended for alpha chains and is off target, so its count carries little meaning. This sequence joins TRBV30 and TRBJ2-2; D unresolved. The CDR3 has 14 amino acids. V gave up 5 bases and J gave up 0 bases, with 10 bases separating them. The V gene's germline CDR1 is GTSNPN and CDR2 SVGIG (reference sequence). The CDR3 spells CAWGNRANTGELFF. The CDR3, as DNA: TGTGCCTGGGGGAACAGAGCGAACACCGGGGAGCTGTTTTTT.

This clonotype was recorded a few times. This beta chain is off target for a library built for alpha chains, so its abundance means little. The chain recombines TRBV6-6 with TRBJ2-3; 12 positions match TRBD2. This CDR3 has 14 residues. CDR1 and CDR2 from the germline V gene are MNHNY and SVGAGI (reference sequence). The trim removed 5 bases at V and 4 bases at J, leaving 1 base unmatched. The CDR3 nucleotides are TGTGCCAGCAGTACTAGCGGGAGGTCAGATACGCAGTATTTT. As protein: CASSTSGRSDTQYF.

As to this clonotype: A library prepared for alpha chains yielded this beta chain as an off-target read; its size is of little meaning. The chain couples TRBV27 to TRBJ2-1; D unresolved. This CDR3 has 12 amino acids. The germline V and J ends were trimmed by 2 bases and 12 bases, with 11 bases remaining between them. CDR1 is MNHEY and CDR2 is SMNVEV in the germline V gene (reference sequence). CDR3 DNA sequence: TGTGCCAGCAGTTTAGGCAGAGAACGGCAGTTCTTC. Residues: CASSLGRERQFF.

This clonotype has just a few counts. Found in a library prepared for alpha chains, this beta chain is an off-target read, and its abundance has little meaning. The rearrangement joins TRBV29-1 to TRBJ2-1, with TRBD2 matching 8 bases. The CDR3 extends over 12 amino acids. Losses at the gene ends were 3 bases for V and 15 bases for J; bases not matched to a gene: 10. CDR1 is SQVTM, CDR2 ANQGSEA, per germline. This CDR3 is CSVESGSSKRFF. In DNA form, the CDR3 reads TGCAGCGTTGAGAGCGGGAGTTCTAAACGGTTCTTC.

Notes on this clonotype: Since the library was made to target alpha chains, this beta chain is a stray read and its abundance is not meaningful. V gene TRBV20-1 combines with J gene TRBJ2-1; no definite D call. The CDR3 runs 12 residues. Germline V gives CDR1 DFQATT, CDR2 SNEGSKA (reference sequence). The germline V and J ends were trimmed by 2 bases and 10 bases, with 12 bases remaining between them. Written as DNA, the CDR3 is TGCAGTGCTAGATCCCAGACCTGGGAGCAGTTCTTC. It translates to CSARSQTWEQFF.

A note on this clonotype: The size of this beta chain means little, since it is a stray read in a library made for alpha chains. The V gene is TRBV4-2, the J gene TRBJ2-7; 12 bases are shared with TRBD2. CDR3 size: 16 residues. Trimming cost V 0 bases and J 7 bases; bases outside gene matches: 7. The V gene's germline CDR1 is LGHNA and CDR2 YNFKEQ. The CDR3 DNA reads TGTGCCAGCAGCCAAGACCCGACTAGCGGGAGTGAAGAGCAGTACTTC. Amino acid sequence: CASSQDPTSGSEEQYF.